This entry describes one T cell receptor (beta chain). Germline lookup yields CDR1 SGDLS and CDR2 YYNGEE. This CDR3 has 16 residues. V lost 4 bases to trimming and J lost 5 bases; unmatched junction nucleotides: 5. Libraries were prepared by immunoSEQ multiplex PCR; TCRdb keeps only in-frame clonotypes and omits some of them. This table holds hundreds of thousands of clones, about 80% found once. This sample is part of a study of control samples from healthy donors and cancer patients. This chain links TRBV9 with TRBJ2-1, with 14 positions matching TRBD2. The sample taken for sequencing was PBMCs. This receptor was taken from an older woman with lung cancer. CDR3 bases: TGTGCCAGCAGCCAGACTAGCGGGGGGGCTAACAATGAGCAGTTCTTC. It codes for CASSQTSGGANNEQFF.